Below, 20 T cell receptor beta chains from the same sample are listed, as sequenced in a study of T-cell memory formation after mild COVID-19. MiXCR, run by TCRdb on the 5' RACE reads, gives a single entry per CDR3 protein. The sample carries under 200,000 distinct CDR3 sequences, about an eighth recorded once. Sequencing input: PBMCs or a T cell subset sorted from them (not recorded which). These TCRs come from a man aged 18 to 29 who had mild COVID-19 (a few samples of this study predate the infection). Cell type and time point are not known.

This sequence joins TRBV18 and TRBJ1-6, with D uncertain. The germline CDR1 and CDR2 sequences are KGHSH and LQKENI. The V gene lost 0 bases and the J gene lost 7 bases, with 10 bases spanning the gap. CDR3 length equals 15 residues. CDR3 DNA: TGTGCCAGCTCACCACCCGCACAGCCGAATTCACCCCTCCACTTT. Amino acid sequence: CASSPPAQPNSPLHF.

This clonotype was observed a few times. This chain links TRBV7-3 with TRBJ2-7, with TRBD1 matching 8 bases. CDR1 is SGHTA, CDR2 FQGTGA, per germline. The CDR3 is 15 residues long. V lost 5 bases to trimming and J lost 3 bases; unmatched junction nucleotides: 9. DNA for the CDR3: TGTGCCAGCAGCGTTCAACCAGGGGGCCTCTACGAGCAGTACTTC. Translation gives CASSVQPGGLYEQYF.

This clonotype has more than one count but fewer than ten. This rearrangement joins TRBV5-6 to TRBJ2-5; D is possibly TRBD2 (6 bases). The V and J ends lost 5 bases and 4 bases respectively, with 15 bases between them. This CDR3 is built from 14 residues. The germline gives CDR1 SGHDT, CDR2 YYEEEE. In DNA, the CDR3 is TGTGCCAGCAGGCGGATAGAGGGAGGAGAGACCCAGTACTTC. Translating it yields CASRRIEGGETQYF.

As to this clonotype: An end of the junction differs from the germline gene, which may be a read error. CDR3 region: CASSLVGGPGTEAFF. The CDR3 region has the DNA TGTGCCAGCAGCTTGGTTGGGGGGCCGGGCACTGAAGCTTTCTTT. The chain combines TRBV5-1 with TRBJ1-1; D may be TRBD1 (6 bases). The CDR3 runs 15 residues. CDR1 is SGHRS, CDR2 YFSETQ, per germline.

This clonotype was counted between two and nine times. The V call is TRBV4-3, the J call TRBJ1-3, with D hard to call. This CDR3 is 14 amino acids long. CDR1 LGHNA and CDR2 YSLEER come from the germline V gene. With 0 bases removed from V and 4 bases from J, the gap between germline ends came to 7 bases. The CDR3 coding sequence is TGCGCCAGCAGCCAAGACGGGTACGGAAACACCATATATTTT. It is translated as CASSQDGYGNTIYF.

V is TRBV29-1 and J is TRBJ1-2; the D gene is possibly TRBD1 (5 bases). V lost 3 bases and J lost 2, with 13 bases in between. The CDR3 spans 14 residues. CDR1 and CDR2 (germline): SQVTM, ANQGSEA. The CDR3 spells CSVEWIGGNYGYTF. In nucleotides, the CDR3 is TGCAGCGTTGAGTGGATTGGGGGAAACTATGGCTACACCTTC.

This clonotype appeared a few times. This CDR3 reads CSARDRRGAQPQHF. CDR3 DNA sequence: TGCAGTGCTAGAGATCGGCGGGGAGCTCAGCCCCAGCATTTT. The chain carries TRBV20-1 and TRBJ1-5; no clear D gene. The CDR3 runs to 14 residues. CDR1 is DFQATT, CDR2 SNEGSKA, per germline (reference sequence). V was pared by 0 bases and J by 6 bases, with 12 bases between.

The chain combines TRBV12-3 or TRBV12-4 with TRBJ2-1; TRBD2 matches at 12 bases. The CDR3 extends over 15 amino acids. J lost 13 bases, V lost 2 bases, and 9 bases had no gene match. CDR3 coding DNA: TGTGCCAGCAGTTTACTAGCGGGGGGGCTCCCGATCCAGTTCTTC. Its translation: CASSLLAGGLPIQFF.

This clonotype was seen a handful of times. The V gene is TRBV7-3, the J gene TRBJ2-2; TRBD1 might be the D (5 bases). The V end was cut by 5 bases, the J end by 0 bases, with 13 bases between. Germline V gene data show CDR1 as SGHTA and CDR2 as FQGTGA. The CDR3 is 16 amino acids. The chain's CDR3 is CASSPPGNANTGELFF. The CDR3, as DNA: TGTGCCAGCAGCCCCCCAGGGAATGCGAACACCGGGGAGCTGTTTTTT.

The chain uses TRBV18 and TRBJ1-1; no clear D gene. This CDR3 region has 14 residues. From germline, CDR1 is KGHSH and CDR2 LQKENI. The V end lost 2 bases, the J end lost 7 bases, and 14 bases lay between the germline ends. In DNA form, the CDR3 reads TGTGCCAGCTCACCAGTTGCCCCGGGAGGTGAAGCTTTCTTT. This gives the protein CASSPVAPGGEAFF.

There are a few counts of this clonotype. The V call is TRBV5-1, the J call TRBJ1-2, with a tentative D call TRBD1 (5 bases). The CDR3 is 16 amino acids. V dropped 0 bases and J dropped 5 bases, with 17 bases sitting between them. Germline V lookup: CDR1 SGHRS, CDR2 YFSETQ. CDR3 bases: TGCGCCAGCAGCTTGGAAGGACACTCTCGGGGGTATGGCTACACCTTC. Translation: CASSLEGHSRGYGYTF. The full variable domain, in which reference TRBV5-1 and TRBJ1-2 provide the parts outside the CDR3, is KAGVTQTPRYLIKTRGQQVTLSCSPISGHRSVSWYQQTPGQGLQFLFEYFSETQRNKGNFPGRFSGRQFSNSRSEMNVSTLELGDSALYLCASSLEGHSRGYGYTFGSGTRLTVV.

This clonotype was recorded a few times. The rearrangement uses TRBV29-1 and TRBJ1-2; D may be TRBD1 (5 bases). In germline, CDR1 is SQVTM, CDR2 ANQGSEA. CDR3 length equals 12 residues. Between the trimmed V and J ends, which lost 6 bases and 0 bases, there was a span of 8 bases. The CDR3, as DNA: TGCAGCGTCGACAGTACTAACTATGGCTACACCTTC. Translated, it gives CSVDSTNYGYTF.

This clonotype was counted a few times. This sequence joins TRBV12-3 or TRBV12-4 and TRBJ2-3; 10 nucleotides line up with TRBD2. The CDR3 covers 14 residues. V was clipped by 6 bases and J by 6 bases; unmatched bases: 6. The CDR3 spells CASRSSGGGDTQYF. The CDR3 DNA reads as TGTGCCAGCAGATCCAGCGGGGGGGGTGATACGCAGTATTTT.

In nucleotides, the CDR3 is TGTGCCACCAGTGGAGGGACAGCGAACACCGGGGAGCTGTTTTTT. Amino acid sequence: CATSGGTANTGELFF. This rearrangement joins TRBV24-1 to TRBJ2-2, with 7 positions matching TRBD1. V trimming: 5 bases; J trimming: 0 bases; junction bases outside the gene matches: 2. This CDR3 has 15 amino acids. Germline CDR1 KGHDR, CDR2 SFDVKD.

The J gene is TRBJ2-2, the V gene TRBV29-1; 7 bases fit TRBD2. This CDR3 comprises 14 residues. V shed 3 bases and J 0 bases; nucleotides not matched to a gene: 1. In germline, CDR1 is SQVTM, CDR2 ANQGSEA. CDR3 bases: TGCAGCGTTGACGCGGGGGCGAACACCGGGGAGCTGTTTTTT. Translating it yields CSVDAGANTGELFF.

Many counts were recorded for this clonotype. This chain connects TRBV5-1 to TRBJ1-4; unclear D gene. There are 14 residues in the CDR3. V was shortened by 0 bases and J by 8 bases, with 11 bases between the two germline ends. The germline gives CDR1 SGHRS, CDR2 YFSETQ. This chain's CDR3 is CASSLEGPGEKLFF. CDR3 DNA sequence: TGCGCCAGCAGCTTGGAAGGGCCCGGGGAAAAACTGTTTTTT. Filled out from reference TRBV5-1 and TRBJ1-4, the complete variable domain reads KAGVTQTPRYLIKTRGQQVTLSCSPISGHRSVSWYQQTPGQGLQFLFEYFSETQRNKGNFPGRFSGRQFSNSRSEMNVSTLELGDSALYLCASSLEGPGEKLFFGSGTQLSVL.

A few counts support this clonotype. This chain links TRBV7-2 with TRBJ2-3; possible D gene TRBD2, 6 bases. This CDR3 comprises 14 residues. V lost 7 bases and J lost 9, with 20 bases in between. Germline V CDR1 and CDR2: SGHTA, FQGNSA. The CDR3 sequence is CASTRSLRGSTQYF. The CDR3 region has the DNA TGTGCCAGCACCCGGTCGCTCCGGGGGTCGACGCAGTATTTT.

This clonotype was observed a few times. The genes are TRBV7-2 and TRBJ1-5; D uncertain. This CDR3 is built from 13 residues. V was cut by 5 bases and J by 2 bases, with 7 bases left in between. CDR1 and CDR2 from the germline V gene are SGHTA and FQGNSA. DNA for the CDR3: TGTGCCAGCAGCGTAGATGGCAATCAGCCCCAGCATTTT. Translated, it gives CASSVDGNQPQHF.

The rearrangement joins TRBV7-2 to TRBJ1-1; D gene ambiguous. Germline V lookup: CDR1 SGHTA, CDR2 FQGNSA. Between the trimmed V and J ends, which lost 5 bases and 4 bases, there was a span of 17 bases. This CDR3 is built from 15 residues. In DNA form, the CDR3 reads TGTGCCAGCAGCCCACAACCGACTTTAGGCACTGAAGCTTTCTTT. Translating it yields CASSPQPTLGTEAFF.

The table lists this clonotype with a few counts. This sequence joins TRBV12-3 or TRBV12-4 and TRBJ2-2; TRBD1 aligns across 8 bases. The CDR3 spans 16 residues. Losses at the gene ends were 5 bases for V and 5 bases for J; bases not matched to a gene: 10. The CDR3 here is CASSLSWTGRTGELFF. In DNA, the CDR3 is TGTGCCAGCAGTCTTTCCTGGACAGGGAGGACCGGGGAGCTGTTTTTT.